This TCR beta chain was recovered during a study of cytomegalovirus exposure and HLA in healthy donors. Overall study results and limits: Most TCRs appeared rarely, but some public TCRs recurred in many donors. The authors listed roughly 150 TCR beta chains as cytomegalovirus-associated.

Produced via immunoSEQ multiplex PCR; TCRdb's table is partial and in-frame only. Counted here are about 160,000 clones, nearly 90% occurring once; the ten biggest clones make up around 3.8%. Details on this clone: The antigen remains undetermined.

It was the approximately 120-subject validation cohort, separate from the roughly 700-subject first cohort, to which the donors belonged. Germline loops: CDR1 SEHNR, CDR2 FQNEAQ (reference sequence). The V end lost 7 bases, the J end lost 1 base, and 17 bases lay between the germline ends. This CDR3 is 15 amino acids long. The sample was PBMCs. V gene TRBV7-9 combines with J gene TRBJ2-7, with D tentatively TRBD2 (6 bases). The receptor was isolated from a man between 18 and 35 years old in good health and CMV-seropositive. Here the CDR3 DNA reads TGTGCCAGCACTCAAACTAGCCTTCCGTCCTACGAGCAGTACTTC. This encodes CASTQTSLPSYEQYF.